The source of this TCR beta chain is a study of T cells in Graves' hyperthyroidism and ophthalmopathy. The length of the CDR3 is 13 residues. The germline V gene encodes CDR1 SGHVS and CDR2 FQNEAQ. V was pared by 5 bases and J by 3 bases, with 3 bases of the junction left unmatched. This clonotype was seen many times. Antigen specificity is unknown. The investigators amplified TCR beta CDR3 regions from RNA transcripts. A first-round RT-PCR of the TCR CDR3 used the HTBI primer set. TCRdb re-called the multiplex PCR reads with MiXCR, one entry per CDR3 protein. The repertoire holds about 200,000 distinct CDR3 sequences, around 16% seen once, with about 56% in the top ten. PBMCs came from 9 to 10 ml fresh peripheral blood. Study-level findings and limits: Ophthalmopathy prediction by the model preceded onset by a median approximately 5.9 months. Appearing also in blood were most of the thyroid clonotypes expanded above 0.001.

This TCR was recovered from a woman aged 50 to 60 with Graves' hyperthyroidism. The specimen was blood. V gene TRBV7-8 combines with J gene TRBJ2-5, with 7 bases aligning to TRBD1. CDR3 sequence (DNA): TGTGCCAGCAGCACAGGACAGGAAGAGACCCAGTACTTC. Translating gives CASSTGQEETQYF.